Listed below are T cell receptor beta chains from one sample, sequenced in a study of cytomegalovirus exposure and HLA in healthy donors. The table came from immunoSEQ multiplex PCR; TCRdb's copy has only in-frame clones and leaves some out. The sample carries about 160,000 clones, 80% to 85% recorded once. Sequencing was performed on PBMCs. Receptor source: a man aged 25-45 years in good health and CMV-seronegative. The CDR3 runs from the conserved cysteine through the conserved F or W. The D gene is left open where the match is weak. Size is omitted from some rows. Given values are once, few, many or a class for expanded clones.

v_gene: TRBV6-1
d_gene: .
abundance: few
j_gene: TRBJ1-1
CDR3aa: CASSAAGDTEAFF
CDR3nt: TGTGCCAGCAGTGCCGCGGGGGACACTGAAGCTTTCTTT

v_gene: TRBV9
d_gene: .
abundance: .
j_gene: TRBJ2-7
CDR3aa: CASSVLPGGGGYEQYF
CDR3nt: TGTGCCAGCAGCGTCCTCCCCGGGGGAGGGGGGTACGAGCAGTACTTC

v_gene: TRBV30
d_gene: .
abundance: .
j_gene: TRBJ1-3
CDR3aa: CAWSATGPGNTIYF
CDR3nt: TGTGCCTGGAGTGCGACAGGCCCTGGAAACACCATATATTTT

v_gene: TRBV5-5
d_gene: .
abundance: .
j_gene: TRBJ2-5
CDR3aa: CASSLYQIETQYF
CDR3nt: TGTGCCAGCAGCTTGTACCAGATTGAGACCCAGTACTTC

v_gene: TRBV27
d_gene: .
abundance: .
j_gene: TRBJ1-5
CDR3aa: CASSFQGPPWDSNQPQHF
CDR3nt: TGTGCCAGCAGTTTTCAGGGGCCTCCGTGGGATAGCAATCAGCCCCAGCATTTT

v_gene: TRBV13
d_gene: .
abundance: .
j_gene: TRBJ1-1
CDR3aa: CASSFPGLMNTEAFF
CDR3nt: TGTGCCAGCAGCTTCCCTGGGCTGATGAACACTGAAGCTTTCTTT

v_gene: TRBV27
d_gene: TRBD2
abundance: .
j_gene: TRBJ2-3
CDR3aa: CASSLLTSGRTDTQYF
CDR3nt: TGTGCCAGCAGTTTATTAACTAGCGGGAGGACAGATACGCAGTATTTT

v_gene: TRBV15
d_gene: .
abundance: .
j_gene: TRBJ2-1
CDR3aa: CATSRGGGPYNEQFF
CDR3nt: TGTGCCACCAGCCGAGGGGGGGGCCCCTACAATGAGCAGTTCTTC

v_gene: TRBV15
d_gene: TRBD1
abundance: .
j_gene: TRBJ1-1
CDR3aa: CATSRSDRGNTEAFF
CDR3nt: TGTGCCACCAGCAGATCTGACAGGGGGAACACTGAAGCTTTCTTT

v_gene: TRBV6-5
d_gene: .
abundance: .
j_gene: TRBJ2-7
CDR3aa: CASSLQGHEQYF
CDR3nt: TGTGCCAGCAGTCTCCAGGGACACGAGCAGTACTTC

v_gene: TRBV29-1
d_gene: TRBD1
abundance: .
j_gene: TRBJ1-1
CDR3aa: CSVVPGQWANTEAFF
CDR3nt: TGCAGCGTCGTCCCGGGACAGTGGGCGAACACTGAAGCTTTCTTT

v_gene: TRBV27
d_gene: .
abundance: .
j_gene: TRBJ2-1
CDR3aa: CASSETSSYNEQFF
CDR3nt: TGTGCCAGCAGTGAGACAAGCTCCTACAATGAGCAGTTCTTC

v_gene: TRBV21-1
d_gene: .
abundance: .
j_gene: TRBJ1-6
CDR3aa: CASSKAARKTYNSPLHF
CDR3nt: TGTGCCAGCAGCAAAGCGGCCAGGAAAACCTATAATTCACCCCTCCACTTT

v_gene: TRBV19
d_gene: .
abundance: .
j_gene: TRBJ2-3
CDR3aa: CASSIGGGNTDTQYF
CDR3nt: TGTGCCAGTAGTATAGGGGGCGGGAACACAGATACGCAGTATTTT

v_gene: TRBV7-8
d_gene: TRBD1
abundance: once
j_gene: TRBJ2-3
CDR3aa: CASSTHRGADTQYF
CDR3nt: TGTGCCAGCAGCACCCACAGGGGGGCAGATACGCAGTATTTT

v_gene: TRBV2
d_gene: TRBD2
abundance: .
j_gene: TRBJ2-3
CDR3aa: CARTSGETRTDTQYF
CDR3nt: TGTGCCAGGACTAGCGGGGAGACTCGCACAGATACGCAGTATTTT

v_gene: TRBV9
d_gene: .
abundance: few
j_gene: TRBJ2-7
CDR3aa: CASSVGGRVHEQYF
CDR3nt: TGTGCCAGCAGCGTAGGTGGTCGGGTCCACGAGCAGTACTTC

v_gene: TRBV7-8
d_gene: TRBD2
abundance: few
j_gene: TRBJ2-1
CDR3aa: CASSPGLAGDNEQFF
CDR3nt: TGTGCCAGCAGCCCAGGGCTAGCGGGAGACAATGAGCAGTTCTTC

v_gene: TRBV5-1
d_gene: TRBD2
abundance: .
j_gene: TRBJ2-7
CDR3aa: CASSLNLAGGEQYF
CDR3nt: TGCGCCAGCAGCTTGAATCTAGCGGGAGGGGAGCAGTACTTC

v_gene: TRBV30
d_gene: .
abundance: once
j_gene: TRBJ1-2
CDR3aa: CAWTGVSYGYTF
CDR3nt: TGTGCCTGGACAGGGGTGAGCTATGGCTACACCTTC

v_gene: TRBV5-1
d_gene: TRBD1
abundance: .
j_gene: TRBJ1-4
CDR3aa: CASRSGTGSEKLFF
CDR3nt: TGCGCCAGCAGATCCGGGACAGGGAGTGAAAAACTGTTTTTT

v_gene: TRBV6-5
d_gene: TRBD2
abundance: .
j_gene: TRBJ2-5
CDR3aa: CASSYSGLPEETQYF
CDR3nt: TGTGCCAGCAGTTACTCGGGACTACCGGAAGAGACCCAGTACTTC

v_gene: TRBV5-1
d_gene: TRBD2
abundance: .
j_gene: TRBJ2-1
CDR3aa: CASRTSGEGNEQFF
CDR3nt: TGCGCCAGCAGGACTAGCGGGGAGGGCAATGAGCAGTTCTTC

v_gene: TRBV7-2
d_gene: .
abundance: few
j_gene: TRBJ2-3
CDR3aa: CASSLGSWYTDTQYF
CDR3nt: TGTGCCAGCAGCTTAGGGAGCTGGTACACAGATACGCAGTATTTT

v_gene: TRBV7-9
d_gene: .
abundance: few
j_gene: TRBJ1-5
CDR3aa: CASSLMGLYQPQHF
CDR3nt: TGTGCCAGCAGCCTAATGGGCCTTTATCAGCCCCAGCATTTT

v_gene: TRBV12-5
d_gene: TRBD1
abundance: .
j_gene: TRBJ2-5
CDR3aa: CASGPTGTAQETQYF
CDR3nt: TGTGCTAGTGGCCCCACCGGGACAGCCCAAGAGACCCAGTACTTC

v_gene: TRBV19
d_gene: TRBD1
abundance: .
j_gene: TRBJ2-6
CDR3aa: CASLNHPGQRLSGANVLTF
CDR3nt: TGTGCCAGCCTTAACCACCCGGGACAGCGGCTCTCTGGGGCCAACGTCCTGACTTTC

v_gene: TRBV28
d_gene: TRBD1
abundance: once
j_gene: TRBJ2-5
CDR3aa: CAVGTETGAETQYF
CDR3nt: TGTGCCGTGGGGACAGAGACTGGGGCTGAGACCCAGTACTTC

v_gene: TRBV30
d_gene: .
abundance: .
j_gene: TRBJ1-5
CDR3aa: CAWSVQGHQPQHF
CDR3nt: TGTGCCTGGAGTGTCCAGGGCCATCAGCCCCAGCATTTT

v_gene: TRBV5-1
d_gene: TRBD1
abundance: few
j_gene: TRBJ1-2
CDR3aa: CASSPIIGGQGRNYGYTF
CDR3nt: TGCGCCAGCAGCCCCATCATCGGGGGACAGGGTAGAAACTATGGCTACACCTTC

v_gene: TRBV10-3
d_gene: TRBD2
abundance: few
j_gene: TRBJ2-3
CDR3aa: CAISALLAGGADTQYF
CDR3nt: TGTGCCATCAGTGCCCTACTAGCGGGGGGGGCAGATACGCAGTATTTT

v_gene: TRBV7-2
d_gene: TRBD1
abundance: .
j_gene: TRBJ1-6
CDR3aa: CASSPRDRGAALHF
CDR3nt: TGTGCCAGCAGCCCACGGGACAGGGGAGCGGCCCTCCACTTT

v_gene: TRBV7-2
d_gene: .
abundance: .
j_gene: TRBJ1-2
CDR3aa: CASSIYGVWEANYGYTF
CDR3nt: TGTGCCAGCAGCATCTACGGTGTTTGGGAGGCTAACTATGGCTACACCTTC

v_gene: TRBV5-4
d_gene: TRBD1
abundance: .
j_gene: TRBJ2-5
CDR3aa: CASSWGQTQETQYF
CDR3nt: TGTGCCAGCAGCTGGGGACAGACCCAAGAGACCCAGTACTTC

v_gene: TRBV29-1
d_gene: TRBD1
abundance: .
j_gene: TRBJ1-5
CDR3aa: CSVVLTGANQPQHF
CDR3nt: TGCAGCGTTGTCCTGACAGGGGCCAATCAGCCCCAGCATTTT

v_gene: TRBV11-1
d_gene: TRBD1
abundance: .
j_gene: TRBJ1-2
CDR3aa: CASSFRDRAVDGYTF
CDR3nt: TGTGCCAGCAGCTTTCGGGACAGGGCAGTCGATGGCTACACCTTC

v_gene: TRBV4-3
d_gene: TRBD2
abundance: .
j_gene: TRBJ2-7
CDR3aa: CASSQDLASGSYEQYF
CDR3nt: TGCGCCAGCAGCCAAGATCTGGCTAGCGGGAGTTACGAGCAGTACTTC

v_gene: TRBV4-2
d_gene: TRBD1
abundance: few
j_gene: TRBJ1-2
CDR3aa: CASSPSSGTANYGYTF
CDR3nt: TGTGCCAGCAGCCCTAGTTCCGGGACAGCTAACTATGGCTACACCTTC

v_gene: TRBV2
d_gene: .
abundance: .
j_gene: TRBJ1-6
CDR3aa: CASSGTEIDSPLHF
CDR3nt: TGTGCCAGCAGTGGGACAGAGATCGATTCACCCCTCCACTTT

v_gene: TRBV6-5
d_gene: .
abundance: .
j_gene: TRBJ1-3
CDR3aa: CASSYGEGGSGNTIYF
CDR3nt: TGTGCCAGCAGTTATGGGGAGGGCGGCTCTGGAAACACCATATATTTT

v_gene: TRBV25-1
d_gene: .
abundance: once
j_gene: TRBJ2-2
CDR3aa: CASSEFRGTNTGELFF
CDR3nt: TGTGCCAGCAGTGAATTCCGCGGAACGAACACCGGGGAGCTGTTTTTT

v_gene: TRBV2
d_gene: .
abundance: .
j_gene: TRBJ1-4
CDR3aa: CASRARGATNEKLFF
CDR3nt: TGTGCCAGCAGGGCCAGGGGTGCAACTAATGAAAAACTGTTTTTT

v_gene: TRBV29-1
d_gene: TRBD2
abundance: once
j_gene: TRBJ2-1
CDR3aa: CSVTSGGAKNEQFF
CDR3nt: TGCAGCGTCACTAGCGGGGGGGCCAAGAATGAGCAGTTCTTC

v_gene: TRBV5-1
d_gene: TRBD1
abundance: .
j_gene: TRBJ2-1
CDR3aa: CASSLESGTGVYNEQFF
CDR3nt: TGCGCCAGCAGCTTAGAATCAGGGACAGGGGTCTACAATGAGCAGTTCTTC

v_gene: TRBV4-3
d_gene: .
abundance: .
j_gene: TRBJ1-4
CDR3aa: CASSQDRQGEKLFF
CDR3nt: TGCGCCAGCAGCCAAGATCGTCAGGGGGAAAAACTGTTTTTT

v_gene: TRBV5-6
d_gene: TRBD1
abundance: .
j_gene: TRBJ2-7
CDR3aa: CASSLWEQGALEQYF
CDR3nt: TGTGCCAGCAGCTTGTGGGAGCAGGGGGCCCTCGAGCAGTACTTC

v_gene: TRBV5-1
d_gene: .
abundance: .
j_gene: TRBJ1-1
CDR3aa: CASSHGQINTEAFF
CDR3nt: TGCGCCAGCAGCCATGGACAGATAAACACTGAAGCTTTCTTT

v_gene: TRBV6-5
d_gene: TRBD2
abundance: .
j_gene: TRBJ2-7
CDR3aa: CASSPGLEVLYEQYF
CDR3nt: TGTGCCAGCAGTCCTGGACTAGAAGTTCTCTACGAGCAGTACTTC

v_gene: TRBV6-1
d_gene: TRBD1
abundance: few
j_gene: TRBJ1-2
CDR3aa: CASSTRTGPYGYTF
CDR3nt: TGTGCCAGCAGTACCCGGACAGGGCCCTATGGCTACACCTTC

v_gene: TRBV28
d_gene: .
abundance: .
j_gene: TRBJ1-2
CDR3aa: CASSLVQYGYTF
CDR3nt: TGTGCCAGCAGTTTAGTCCAGTATGGCTACACCTTC

v_gene: TRBV19
d_gene: TRBD1
abundance: .
j_gene: TRBJ1-1
CDR3aa: CASSTRGTGLVTEAFF
CDR3nt: TGTGCCAGTAGTACCCGAGGGACAGGTCTCGTCACTGAAGCTTTCTTT

v_gene: TRBV2
d_gene: TRBD1
abundance: .
j_gene: TRBJ2-7
CDR3aa: CASGHRGPNYEQYF
CDR3nt: TGTGCCAGCGGACACAGGGGTCCCAACTACGAGCAGTACTTC

v_gene: TRBV28
d_gene: .
abundance: .
j_gene: TRBJ1-3
CDR3aa: CASSTGLRNTIYF
CDR3nt: TGTGCCAGCAGTACAGGGCTAAGAAACACCATATATTTT

v_gene: TRBV25-1
d_gene: TRBD1
abundance: .
j_gene: TRBJ2-1
CDR3aa: CASSEQQGDRGRNEQFF
CDR3nt: TGTGCCAGCAGTGAGCAGCAGGGGGACAGGGGGCGCAATGAGCAGTTCTTC

v_gene: TRBV18
d_gene: TRBD1
abundance: .
j_gene: TRBJ1-5
CDR3aa: CASSPPTGVNQPQHF
CDR3nt: TGTGCCAGCTCACCACCCACAGGGGTCAATCAGCCCCAGCATTTT

v_gene: TRBV6-1
d_gene: .
abundance: .
j_gene: TRBJ1-4
CDR3aa: CASRNQGRVGEKLFF
CDR3nt: TGTGCCAGCAGGAACCAGGGGCGGGTCGGAGAAAAACTGTTTTTT

v_gene: TRBV20-1
d_gene: .
abundance: .
j_gene: TRBJ1-1
CDR3aa: CSASGRVEAFF
CDR3nt: TGCAGTGCTAGTGGGCGGGTTGAAGCTTTCTTT

v_gene: TRBV11-3
d_gene: TRBD1
abundance: .
j_gene: TRBJ2-5
CDR3aa: CASSLGQGKETQYF
CDR3nt: TGTGCCAGCAGCCTCGGACAGGGGAAAGAGACCCAGTACTTC

v_gene: TRBV5-1
d_gene: .
abundance: .
j_gene: TRBJ2-5
CDR3aa: CASSRQETQYF
CDR3nt: TGCGCCAGCAGCCGGCAAGAGACCCAGTACTTC

v_gene: TRBV7-2
d_gene: .
abundance: .
j_gene: TRBJ2-7
CDR3aa: CASSLVGGSYEQYF
CDR3nt: TGTGCCAGCAGCTTAGTAGGGGGCTCCTACGAGCAGTACTTC